This T cell receptor beta chain was profiled in a study of T cell responses to AZD1222 COVID-19 vaccine. Whole-study context: Second-dose groups at about 4 or about 12 weeks were pooled.

Broader study findings: Seropositivity was recorded at baseline in only five to seven AZD1222 recipients. Nearly half of spike-specific TCRs reportedly go after variant regions that carry no mutations. Sampling that yielded the repertoires occurred only after the peak T cell response.

The protocol was immunoSEQ multiplex PCR, while the TCRdb copy is restricted to in-frame clones and leaves out a portion. Of 150,000 to 200,000 clones in the sample, around 92% were seen once. A word on this clone: Its antigen is not identified.

The CDR3 covers 17 residues. This chain links TRBV21-1 with TRBJ2-1; the D call TRBD2 from the table was never checked on the DNA. TRBV21-1 is reported as a pseudogene. Sequenced here: peripheral blood, sampled on day 0 of AZD1222 vaccination. This sequence was found in an adult in good health. The CDR3 protein is CASSNSSSSFIRNEQFF. CDR3 sequence (DNA): TGTGCCAGCAGCAATTCGTCGTCTAGCTTTATCAGGAATGAGCAGTTCTTC.